The source of this TCR beta chain is a study of blood T cell repertoires in COVID-19. The overall study: In each case, the material was cDNA or gDNA derived from T cells, B-cell-depleted T cells, or PBMCs.

Repertoires were generated with immunoSEQ multiplex PCR, while TCRdb's copy carries only in-frame clones and drops some. This table has more than 200,000 clones, 65% to 90% appearing once. In germline, CDR1 is SGHTA, CDR2 FQGNSA. The CDR3 extends over 15 amino acids. With 4 bases removed from V and 5 bases from J, the gap between germline ends came to 16 bases. Participants came from about 24 US areas, aged roughly 18 to 95 years. Material: PBMCs or T cells enriched from blood (not recorded which). The rearrangement links TRBV7-2 to TRBJ2-3; D ambiguous. This sequence originates from a man aged 40-49 years who had recovered from COVID-19. For the CDR3, the DNA is TGTGCCAGCAGCTCCGCCCGCCAGCGCCGAGATACGCAGTATTTT. Its translation is CASSSARQRRDTQYF. The entire variable domain, with the rest obtained from reference TRBV7-2 and TRBJ2-3, is as follows: GAGVSQSPSNKVTEKGKDVELRCDPISGHTALYWYRQSLGQGLEFLIYFQGNSAPDKSGLPSDRFSAERTGGSVSTLTIQRTQQEDSAVYLCASSSARQRRDTQYFGPGTRLTVL.